This TCR beta chain was profiled in a study of siplizumab effects on memory and regulatory T cells. Findings and limits, study-wide: Naive T cells seemed more diverse than memory cells; they also seemed major alloresponse contributors.

Only in-frame clones appear in the TCRdb table, and some are missing; sequencing was by immunoSEQ multiplex PCR. This repertoire shows about 100,000 clones, over 90% found once; its top ten account for 1% to 1.5%. Notes on this clone: Its antigen is unidentified.

The sequenced sample was non-Treg CD4+ T cells sorted from blood. This receptor was obtained from a human donor in good health.

CDR3 nucleotide sequence: TGTGCCAGCAGCTTATGGACAGGGACCTACACAGATACGCAGTATTTT. This sequence encodes CASSLWTGTYTDTQYF. This chain uses TRBV5-8 with TRBJ2-3, with 8 nucleotides matching TRBD1. Germline CDR1 SGHTS, CDR2 YDEGEE. The CDR3 contains 16 residues. The V and J ends lost 2 bases and 2 bases, in that order; junction bases with no gene match: 7. Full variable domain (remainder filled in from reference TRBV5-8 and TRBJ2-3): EAGVTQSPTHLIKTRGQQATLRCSPISGHTSVYWYQQALGLGLQFLLWYDEGEERNRGNFPPRFSGRQFPNYSSELNVNALELEDSALYLCASSLWTGTYTDTQYFGPGTRLTVL.